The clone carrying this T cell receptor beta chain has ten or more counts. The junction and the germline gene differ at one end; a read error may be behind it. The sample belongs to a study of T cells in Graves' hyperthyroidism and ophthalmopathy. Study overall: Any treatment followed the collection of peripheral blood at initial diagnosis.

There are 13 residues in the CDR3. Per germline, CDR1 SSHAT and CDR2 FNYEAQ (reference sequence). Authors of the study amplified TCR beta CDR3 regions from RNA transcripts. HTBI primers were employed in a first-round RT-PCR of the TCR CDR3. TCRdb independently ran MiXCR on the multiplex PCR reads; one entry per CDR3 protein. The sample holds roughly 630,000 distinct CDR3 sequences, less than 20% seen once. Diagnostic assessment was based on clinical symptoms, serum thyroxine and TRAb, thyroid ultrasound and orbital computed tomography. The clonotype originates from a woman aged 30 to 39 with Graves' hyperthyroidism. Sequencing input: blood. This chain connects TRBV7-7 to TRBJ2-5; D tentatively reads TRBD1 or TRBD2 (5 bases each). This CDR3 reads CASSLGTKETQYF. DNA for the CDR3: TGTGCTAGCAGCTTAGGGACGAAAGAGACCCAGTACTTC.